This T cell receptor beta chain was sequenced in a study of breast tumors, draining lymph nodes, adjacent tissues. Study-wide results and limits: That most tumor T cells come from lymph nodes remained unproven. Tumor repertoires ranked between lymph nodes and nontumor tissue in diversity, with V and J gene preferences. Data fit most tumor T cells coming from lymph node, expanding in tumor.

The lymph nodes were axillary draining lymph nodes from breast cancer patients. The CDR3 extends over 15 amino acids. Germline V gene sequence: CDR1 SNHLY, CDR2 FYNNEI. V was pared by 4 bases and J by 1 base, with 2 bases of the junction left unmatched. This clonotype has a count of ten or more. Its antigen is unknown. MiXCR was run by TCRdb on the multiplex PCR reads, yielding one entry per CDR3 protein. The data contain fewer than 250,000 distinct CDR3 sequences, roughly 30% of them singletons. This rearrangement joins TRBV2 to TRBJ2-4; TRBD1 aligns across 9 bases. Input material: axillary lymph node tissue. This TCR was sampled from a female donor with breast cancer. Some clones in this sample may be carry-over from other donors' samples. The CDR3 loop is CASSGDREAKNIQYF. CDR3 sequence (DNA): TGTGCCAGCAGTGGGGACAGGGAGGCCAAAAACATTCAGTACTTC.